The clone carrying this T cell receptor beta chain was seen a single time. This sample stems from a study of blood T cell repertoires in COVID-19. About the study: From the United States, Italy and Spain came samples of acute and convalescent COVID-19.

The V gene's germline CDR1 is SEHNR and CDR2 FQNEAQ (reference sequence). There are 14 residues in the CDR3. V was shortened by 10 bases and J by 2 bases, with 16 bases between the two germline ends. Repertoires were generated with immunoSEQ multiplex PCR, while TCRdb's copy carries only in-frame clones and drops some. The sample yields approximately 94,000 clones, approximately 93% seen once. The rearrangement uses TRBV7-9 and TRBJ2-3, with D perhaps matching TRBD1 (6 bases). Input material: peripheral blood. This TCR was recovered from a man aged 45-65 years with active COVID-19. CDR3 sequence: CATILTGSTDTQYF. The CDR3, as DNA: TGTGCCACTATATTGACAGGTTCCACAGATACGCAGTATTTT.